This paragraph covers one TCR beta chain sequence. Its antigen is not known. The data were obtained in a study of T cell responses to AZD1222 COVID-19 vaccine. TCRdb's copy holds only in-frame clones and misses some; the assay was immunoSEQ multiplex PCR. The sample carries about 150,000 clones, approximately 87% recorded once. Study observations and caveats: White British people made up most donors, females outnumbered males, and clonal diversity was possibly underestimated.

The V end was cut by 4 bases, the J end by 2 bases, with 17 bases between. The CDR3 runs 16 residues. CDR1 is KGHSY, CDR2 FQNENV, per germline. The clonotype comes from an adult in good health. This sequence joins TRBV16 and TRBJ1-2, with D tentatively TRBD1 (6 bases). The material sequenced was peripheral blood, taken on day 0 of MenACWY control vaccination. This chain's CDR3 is CASSPPVRGTNYGYTF. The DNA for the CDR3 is TGTGCCAGCAGCCCCCCAGTCCGGGGGACAAACTATGGCTACACCTTC.